A selection of T cell receptor beta chains follows, all from one sample in a study of cytomegalovirus exposure and HLA in healthy donors. Sequencing used immunoSEQ multiplex PCR; TCRdb keeps in-frame clones, though not all of them. The sample has some 150,000 clones, 76% seen once; the top ten hold around 1.5%. Sequenced input: PBMCs. These receptors were obtained from a man aged 55 to 70 in good health and CMV-seronegative. CDR3s include the opening cysteine and the closing phenylalanine or tryptophan. The D gene is left open where the match is weak. The size of a clone is reported for some rows only, either as once, few or many, or as a class for expanded clones.

size	length	D	J	V	CDR3	DNA
NA	13	TRBD1	TRBJ2-7	TRBV30	CATPGQSSYEQYF	TGTGCCACCCCGGGACAGAGCTCCTACGAGCAGTACTTC
NA	13	TRBD1	TRBJ1-1	TRBV6-5	CASTSQGADEAFF	TGTGCCAGCACTTCACAGGGGGCCGATGAAGCTTTCTTT
NA	14	NA	TRBJ2-7	TRBV6-5	CASSYFGTPYEQYF	TGTGCCAGCAGTTATTTTGGGACACCCTACGAGCAGTACTTC
NA	15	TRBD1	TRBJ1-1	TRBV9	CASSPTGGGGTEAFF	TGTGCCAGCAGCCCGACAGGGGGCGGAGGCACTGAAGCTTTCTTT
NA	19	TRBD1	TRBJ1-2	TRBV5-1	CASSPILRGQGPPNYGYTF	TGCGCCAGCAGCCCCATACTGCGGGGACAGGGGCCTCCAAACTATGGCTACACCTTC
NA	16	TRBD1	TRBJ2-7	TRBV19	CASSIARGQGRNEQYF	TGTGCCAGTAGTATAGCCCGAGGACAGGGGAGGAACGAGCAGTACTTC
NA	15	NA	TRBJ2-5	TRBV19	CASRAGQAYQETQYF	TGTGCCAGTAGGGCGGGGCAGGCTTATCAAGAGACCCAGTACTTC
NA	18	NA	TRBJ1-4	TRBV5-8	CASSFFALQAATNEKLFF	TGTGCCAGCAGCTTCTTTGCTCTCCAGGCTGCAACTAATGAAAAACTGTTTTTT
NA	14	NA	TRBJ2-7	TRBV12-5	CASGEDAGVREQYF	TGTGCTAGTGGCGAAGATGCAGGGGTGCGCGAGCAGTACTTC
NA	13	TRBD1	TRBJ1-3	TRBV29-1	CSVGAGGRNTIYF	TGCAGCGTTGGGGCAGGGGGCAGAAACACCATATATTTT
NA	14	NA	TRBJ2-1	TRBV2	CASSLAVPPNEQFF	TGTGCCAGCAGTTTAGCGGTTCCCCCGAATGAGCAGTTCTTC
NA	15	TRBD1	TRBJ2-2	TRBV7-9	CSSSSPGQGAGELFF	TGTTCCAGCAGCAGCCCGGGACAGGGGGCCGGGGAGCTGTTTTTT
NA	13	NA	TRBJ2-2	TRBV5-8	CASSLAPAGELFF	TGTGCCAGCAGCTTGGCCCCCGCCGGGGAGCTGTTTTTT
NA	17	TRBD2	TRBJ2-3	TRBV9	CASSGGGRAASTDTQYF	TGTGCCAGCAGCGGGGGCGGGAGGGCGGCCTCCACAGATACGCAGTATTTT
NA	14	NA	TRBJ2-1	TRBV9	CASSAQISYNEQFF	TGTGCCAGCAGCGCTCAGATTTCCTACAATGAGCAGTTCTTC
once	13	TRBD1	TRBJ1-3	TRBV29-1	CSVTGTGENTIYF	TGCAGCGTCACCGGGACAGGGGAAAACACCATATATTTT
few	13	NA	TRBJ1-2	TRBV7-9	CASSLDGVGGYTF	TGTGCCAGCAGCTTAGACGGGGTTGGCGGCTACACCTTC
NA	12	NA	TRBJ1-2	TRBV28	CASSQTGYGYTF	TGTGCCAGCAGCCAAACAGGGTATGGCTACACCTTC
NA	13	NA	TRBJ2-5	TRBV7-7	CASSRDRGETQYF	TGTGCCAGCAGCCGCGACCGGGGAGAGACCCAGTACTTC
NA	14	NA	TRBJ2-1	TRBV5-4	CASSPAPESLEQFF	TGTGCCAGCAGCCCCGCCCCAGAAAGTTTGGAGCAGTTCTTC
NA	13	TRBD1	TRBJ1-1	TRBV10-3	CVSRGQGNTEAFF	TGCGTTTCACGGGGACAGGGTAACACTGAAGCTTTCTTT
NA	14	NA	TRBJ2-3	TRBV5-6	CASSHERGTDTQYF	TGTGCCAGCAGCCACGAGCGGGGCACAGATACGCAGTATTTT
NA	13	NA	TRBJ1-4	TRBV10-2	CASLSATNEKLFF	TGCGCCAGCCTTAGTGCAACTAATGAAAAACTGTTTTTT
NA	14	TRBD1	TRBJ1-2	TRBV19	CASSTGGAPYGYTF	TGTGCCAGTAGTACAGGGGGCGCACCCTATGGCTACACCTTC
NA	16	TRBD1	TRBJ1-6	TRBV27	CASSPRQGSYNSPLHF	TGTGCCAGCAGTCCCCGACAGGGCTCCTATAATTCACCCCTCCACTTT
NA	15	TRBD1	TRBJ2-1	TRBV6-5	CASSSNSDRENEQFF	TGTGCCAGCAGTTCGAATTCGGACAGGGAGAATGAGCAGTTCTTC
NA	15	NA	TRBJ1-5	TRBV19	CASTNQGPSNQPQHF	TGTGCCAGTACCAACCAGGGGCCTAGCAATCAGCCCCAGCATTTT